This T cell receptor (beta chain) came from a study of blood T cell repertoires in COVID-19. About the study: The cDNA or gDNA used as material had been derived from T cells, B-cell-depleted T cells, or PBMCs.

Measured with immunoSEQ multiplex PCR; TCRdb has only the in-frame clones, and not every one. The sample includes 200,000 or so clones, around 84% of them seen just once. Per the germline V gene, CDR1 is ENHRY and CDR2 is SYGVKD. V shed 8 bases and J shed 1 base, with 11 bases lying between them. This CDR3 has 13 amino acids. This rearrangement joins TRBV10-3 to TRBJ1-1; D is uncertain. This receptor was obtained from a woman of 80 years or more with COVID-19, enrolled during active disease. Sequenced input: peripheral blood. The CDR3, as DNA: TGTGCCATCGAGGCTAACCGGAACACTGAAGCTTTCTTT. Protein sequence: CAIEANRNTEAFF.